Below are 3 T cell receptor beta chains sequenced from a single sample in a study of OX40 agonist ivuxolimab in advanced cancers. The protocol was immunoSEQ multiplex PCR, while the TCRdb copy is restricted to in-frame clones and leaves out a portion. The table has about 69,000 clones, 91% seen once. Sequenced here: CD4+ or CD8+ T cells sorted from blood, sampled in a trial of the OX40 agonist ivuxolimab. These receptors were taken from an adult with an advanced solid tumor such as melanoma, head and neck, liver or kidney cancer.

This clone came up once. The rearrangement links TRBV9 to TRBJ2-5, with 12 bases lining up with TRBD1. CDR1 SGDLS and CDR2 YYNGEE come from the germline V gene. J gave up 5 bases and V 3 bases, and 11 bases lay outside the gene matches. This CDR3 is 17 amino acids long. In DNA, the CDR3 is TGTGCCAGCAGCGGCCACACCGGGACAGGGGGCTGGGAGACCCAGTACTTC. It codes for CASSGHTGTGGWETQYF. The full variable domain, in which reference TRBV9 and TRBJ2-5 provide the parts outside the CDR3, is DSGVTQTPKHLITATGQRVTLRCSPRSGDLSVYWYQQSLDQGLQFLIQYYNGEERAKGNILERFSAQQFPDLHSELNLSSLELGDSALYFCASSGHTGTGGWETQYFGPGTRLLVL.

The chain has TRBV7-2 and TRBJ1-3; D possibly corresponds to TRBD1 (6 bases). The CDR3 extends over 13 amino acids. Per germline, CDR1 SGHTA and CDR2 FQGNSA. V gave up 1 base and J gave up 9 bases, with 10 bases separating them. The CDR3 loop reads CASSLEGGGTIYF. In DNA, the CDR3 is TGTGCCAGCAGCTTAGAAGGAGGGGGCACCATATATTTT.

The V gene is TRBV7-8, the J gene TRBJ2-7; 12 nucleotides match TRBD1. Trimming at V came to 2 bases and at J to 6 bases, leaving 5 bases not matched to a gene. CDR1 and CDR2 from the germline V gene are SGHVS and FQNEAQ. This CDR3 has 15 amino acids. The CDR3 region is CASSLSGTGGAEQYF. CDR3 coding DNA: TGTGCCAGCAGCTTATCGGGGACAGGGGGCGCCGAGCAGTACTTC.